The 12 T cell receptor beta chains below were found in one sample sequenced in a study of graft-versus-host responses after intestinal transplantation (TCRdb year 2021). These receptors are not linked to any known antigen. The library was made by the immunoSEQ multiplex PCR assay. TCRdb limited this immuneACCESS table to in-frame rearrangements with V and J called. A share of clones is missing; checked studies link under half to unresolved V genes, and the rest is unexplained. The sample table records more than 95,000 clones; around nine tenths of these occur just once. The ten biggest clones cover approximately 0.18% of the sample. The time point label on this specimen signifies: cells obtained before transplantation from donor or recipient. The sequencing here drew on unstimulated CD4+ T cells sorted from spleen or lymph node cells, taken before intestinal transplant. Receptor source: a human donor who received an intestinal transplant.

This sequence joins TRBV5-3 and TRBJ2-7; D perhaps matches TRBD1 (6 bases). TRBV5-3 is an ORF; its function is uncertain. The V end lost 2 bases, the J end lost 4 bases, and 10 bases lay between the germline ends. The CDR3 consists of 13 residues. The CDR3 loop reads CARSLLQGYEQYF. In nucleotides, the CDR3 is TGTGCCAGAAGCTTACTACAGGGTTACGAGCAGTACTTC.

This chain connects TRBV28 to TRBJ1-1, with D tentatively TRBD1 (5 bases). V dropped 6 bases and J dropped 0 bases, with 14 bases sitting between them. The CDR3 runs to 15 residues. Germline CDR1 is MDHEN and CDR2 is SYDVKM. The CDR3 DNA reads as TGTGCCAGCAGGGGGGGATTGGCGGTGAACACTGAAGCTTTCTTT. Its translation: CASRGGLAVNTEAFF.

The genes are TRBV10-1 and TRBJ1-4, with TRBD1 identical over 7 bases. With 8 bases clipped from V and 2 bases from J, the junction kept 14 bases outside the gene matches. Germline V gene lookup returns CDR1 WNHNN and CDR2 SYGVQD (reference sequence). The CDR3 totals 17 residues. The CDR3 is CASGRSTGPSTNEKLFF. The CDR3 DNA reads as TGCGCCAGCGGAAGATCGACAGGGCCGAGCACTAATGAAAAACTGTTTTTT.

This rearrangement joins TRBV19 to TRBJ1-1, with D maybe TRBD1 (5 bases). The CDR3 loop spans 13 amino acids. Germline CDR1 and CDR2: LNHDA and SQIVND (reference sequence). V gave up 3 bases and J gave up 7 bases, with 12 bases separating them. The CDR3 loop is CASSIGGGGEAFF. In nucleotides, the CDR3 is TGTGCCAGTAGTATTGGTGGGGGAGGTGAAGCTTTCTTT. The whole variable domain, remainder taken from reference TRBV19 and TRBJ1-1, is DGGITQSPKYLFRKEGQNVTLSCEQNLNHDAMYWYRQDPGQGLRLIYYSQIVNDFQKGDIAEGYSVSREKKESFPLTVTSAQKNPTAFYLCASSIGGGGEAFFGQGTRLTVV.

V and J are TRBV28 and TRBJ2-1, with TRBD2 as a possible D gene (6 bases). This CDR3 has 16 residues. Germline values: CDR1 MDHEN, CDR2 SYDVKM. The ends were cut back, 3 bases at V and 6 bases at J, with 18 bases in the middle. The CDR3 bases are TGTGCCAGCAGTTTGAGAGCGGGCTTCATAGGCAATGAGCAGTTCTTC. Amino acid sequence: CASSLRAGFIGNEQFF.

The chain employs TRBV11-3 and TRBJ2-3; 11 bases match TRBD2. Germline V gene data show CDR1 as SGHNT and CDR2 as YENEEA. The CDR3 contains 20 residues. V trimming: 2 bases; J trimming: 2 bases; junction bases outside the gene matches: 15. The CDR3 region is CASSLSTGGLAGGYTDTQYF. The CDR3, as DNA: TGTGCCAGCAGCTTATCGACGGGTGGGCTAGCGGGGGGATACACAGATACGCAGTATTTT.

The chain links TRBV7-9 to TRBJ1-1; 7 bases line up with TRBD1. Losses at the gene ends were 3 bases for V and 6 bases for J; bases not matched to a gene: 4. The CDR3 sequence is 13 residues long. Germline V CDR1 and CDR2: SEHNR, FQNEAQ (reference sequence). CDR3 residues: CASSFTGVSEAFF. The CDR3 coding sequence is TGTGCCAGCAGCTTTACAGGGGTGTCTGAAGCTTTCTTT.

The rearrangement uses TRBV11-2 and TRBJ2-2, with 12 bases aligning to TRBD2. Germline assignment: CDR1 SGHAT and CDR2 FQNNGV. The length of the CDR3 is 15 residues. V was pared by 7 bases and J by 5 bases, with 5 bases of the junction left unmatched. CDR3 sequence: CASTATSGSTGELFF. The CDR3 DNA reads TGTGCCAGCACCGCGACTAGCGGGAGTACCGGGGAGCTGTTTTTT.

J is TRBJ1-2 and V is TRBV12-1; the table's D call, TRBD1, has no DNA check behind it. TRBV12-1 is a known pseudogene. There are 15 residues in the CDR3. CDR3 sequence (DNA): TGTGCCAGCAGATTTATGACAGGGGGCGCAGGTGGCTACACCTTC. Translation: CASRFMTGGAGGYTF.

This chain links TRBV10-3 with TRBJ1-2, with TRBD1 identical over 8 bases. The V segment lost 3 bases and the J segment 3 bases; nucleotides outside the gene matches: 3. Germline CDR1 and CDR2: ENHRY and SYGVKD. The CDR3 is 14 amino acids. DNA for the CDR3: TGTGCCATCAGTGACAGGGGGCGCGACTATGGCTACACCTTC. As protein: CAISDRGRDYGYTF.

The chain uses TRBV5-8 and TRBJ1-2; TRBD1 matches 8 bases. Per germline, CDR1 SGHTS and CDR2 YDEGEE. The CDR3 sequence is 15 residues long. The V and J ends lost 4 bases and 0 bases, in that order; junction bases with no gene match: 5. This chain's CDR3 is CASSTRTGPNYGYTF. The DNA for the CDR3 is TGTGCCAGCAGCACAAGGACAGGGCCTAACTATGGCTACACCTTC.

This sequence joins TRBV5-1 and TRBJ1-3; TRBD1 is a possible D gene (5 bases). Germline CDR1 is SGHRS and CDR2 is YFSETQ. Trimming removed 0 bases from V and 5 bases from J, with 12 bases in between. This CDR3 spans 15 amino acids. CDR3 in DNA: TGCGCCAGCAGCTTGGCCTCAGGGTCCCGAAACACCATATATTTT. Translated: CASSLASGSRNTIYF. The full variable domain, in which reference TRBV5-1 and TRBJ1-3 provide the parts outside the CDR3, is KAGVTQTPRYLIKTRGQQVTLSCSPISGHRSVSWYQQTPGQGLQFLFEYFSETQRNKGNFPGRFSGRQFSNSRSEMNVSTLELGDSALYLCASSLASGSRNTIYFGEGSWLTVV.